Following are 23 T cell receptor beta chains from one sample sequenced in a study of OX40 agonist ivuxolimab in advanced cancers. Libraries were built with the immunoSEQ multiplex PCR assay. Not all clones reach the TCRdb copy of this immuneACCESS table, which keeps in-frame sequences only. Checked studies attribute under half of the gap to unresolved V genes and leave the rest unexplained. The table for this sample lists about 54,000 clones; approximately 89% of them were counted only once. The top ten clonotypes cover around 13% of the sample. Sequencing was performed on CD4+ or CD8+ T cells sorted from blood, taken in a trial of the OX40 agonist ivuxolimab. The receptors come from an adult with an advanced solid tumor such as melanoma, head and neck, liver or kidney cancer.

The chain combines TRBV5-6 with TRBJ2-7, with D unresolved. Trimming left V 4 bases short and J 2 bases short, with 10 bases between. Germline lookup yields CDR1 SGHDT and CDR2 YYEEEE. This CDR3 has 13 residues. CDR3 in DNA: TGTGCCAGCAGCGAAGGGTTCCCCTACGAGCAGTACTTC. This codes for CASSEGFPYEQYF.

The V gene is TRBV6-1, the J gene TRBJ1-2; D not resolved. V lost 2 bases to trimming and J lost 4 bases, with 2 bases between them. The V gene's germline CDR1 is MNHNS and CDR2 SASEGT. This CDR3 is 11 amino acids long. CDR3 sequence: CASSESYGYTF. CDR3 DNA: TGTGCCAGCAGTGAAAGCTATGGCTACACCTTC.

CDR3 residues: CASSWDRGNYEQYF. The CDR3 nucleotides are TGTGCCAGCAGCTGGGACAGGGGCAACTACGAGCAGTACTTC. This chain links TRBV5-4 with TRBJ2-7; 10 bases fit TRBD1. Germline V lookup: CDR1 SGHNT, CDR2 YYREEE (reference sequence). CDR3 size: 14 residues. V shed 3 bases, J shed 3 bases, and the junction held 3 bases outside the gene matches.

The chain recombines TRBV11-2 with TRBJ2-5; D is ambiguous. CDR3 length equals 12 residues. V was trimmed by 2 bases and J by 0 bases, leaving 1 base between them. Germline V gene data show CDR1 as SGHAT and CDR2 as FQNNGV. The CDR3 loop is CASSLNQETQYF. The CDR3 nucleotides read TGTGCCAGCAGCTTAAACCAAGAGACCCAGTACTTC.

V is TRBV5-4 and J is TRBJ2-3, with 10 bases aligning to TRBD2. V dropped 4 bases and J dropped 7; count of bases not matched to a gene: 15. The CDR3 spans 17 residues. The V gene's germline CDR1 is SGHNT and CDR2 YYREEE (reference sequence). CDR3 residues: CASSPGTVLAGRYTQYF. The CDR3 DNA reads as TGTGCCAGCAGCCCCGGGACAGTACTAGCGGGGCGGTATACGCAGTATTTT.

J is TRBJ2-1 and V is TRBV28, with 15 bases that match TRBD2. Germline-derived CDR1 and CDR2 are MDHEN and SYDVKM. Trimming at V came to 1 base and at J to 9 bases, leaving 7 bases not matched to a gene. The CDR3 is made up of 17 amino acids. The CDR3 DNA sequence: TGTGCCAGCAGTTTATTCCGGACTAGCGGGAGGGGAGGTGAGCAGTTCTTC. This gives the protein CASSLFRTSGRGGEQFF.

The genes are TRBV4-1 and TRBJ2-3; 8 nucleotides match TRBD1. The V gene's germline CDR1 is MGHRA and CDR2 YSYEKL. This CDR3 comprises 16 residues. J lost 2 bases, V lost 4 bases, and 8 bases had no gene match. The CDR3 region has the DNA TGCGCCAGCAGCCGCGGACAGGGTAGATACACAGATACGCAGTATTTT. It yields the protein CASSRGQGRYTDTQYF.

The chain is built from TRBV6-8 and TRBJ2-1; 7 bases agree with TRBD2. The CDR3 extends over 17 amino acids. Germline assignment: CDR1 MNHGY and CDR2 SAAAGT. The trim removed 2 bases at V and 2 bases at J, leaving 9 bases unmatched. DNA of the CDR3: TGTGCCAGCAGTTACGGACTAGTTACTGCGCCCTACAATGAGCAGTTCTTC. This gives the protein CASSYGLVTAPYNEQFF.

V is TRBV5-4 and J is TRBJ2-1; 11 nucleotides align to TRBD2. Trimming at V came to 4 bases and at J to 0 bases, leaving 3 bases not matched to a gene. In germline, CDR1 is SGHNT, CDR2 YYREEE (reference sequence). The CDR3 extends over 16 amino acids. CDR3 coding DNA: TGTGCCAGCAGCCGGGGGACTAGCGGCTCCTACAATGAGCAGTTCTTC. Its protein is CASSRGTSGSYNEQFF.

This sequence joins TRBV4-1 and TRBJ2-7, with D unresolved. In germline, CDR1 is MGHRA, CDR2 YSYEKL. V shed 1 base and J shed 0 bases, with 13 bases lying between them. CDR3 length: 16 residues. The CDR3 DNA reads TGCGCCAGCAGCCAAGGGCGGAGCAGAAACTCCTACGAGCAGTACTTC. Its translation: CASSQGRSRNSYEQYF.

This clone came up once. This sequence joins TRBV6-4 and TRBJ1-2; no clear D gene. The CDR3 spans 14 residues. Looked up from germline, CDR1 is MRHNA and CDR2 is SNTAGT. V lost 3 bases and J 1 base, leaving 9 bases between the germline ends. CDR3 DNA: TGTGCCAGCAGTGAGGTTTGGGGTAACTATGGCTACACCTTC. The encoded protein is CASSEVWGNYGYTF.

The V and J genes are TRBV11-1 and TRBJ2-7; D ambiguous. Germline V gene data show CDR1 as SGHAT and CDR2 as FQDESV (reference sequence). V lost 5 bases, J lost 1 base, and 9 bases lay in between. CDR3 length: 13 residues. The CDR3 coding sequence is TGTGCCAGCAGCGCCGGGCATTCCTACGAGCAGTACTTC. Translation gives CASSAGHSYEQYF.

The rearrangement uses TRBV19 and TRBJ1-2; D is perhaps TRBD1 (5 bases). The CDR3 covers 13 residues. Germline V gene sequence: CDR1 LNHDA, CDR2 SQIVND (reference sequence). The V end was cut by 10 bases, the J end by 0 bases, with 12 bases between. In DNA form, the CDR3 reads TGTGCCACCAGTGTGGGGGCTAACTATGGCTACACCTTC. Protein product: CATSVGANYGYTF.

The gene calls are TRBV4-1 and TRBJ2-2; D is possibly TRBD1 (5 bases). This CDR3 spans 16 amino acids. Trimming pared 3 bases from V and 0 bases from J, leaving 11 bases between. The germline CDR1 and CDR2 sequences are MGHRA and YSYEKL. CDR3 region: CASSHGYRTNTGELFF. The DNA for the CDR3 is TGCGCCAGCAGCCATGGTTACAGGACGAACACCGGGGAGCTGTTTTTT.

This clone was seen a single time. The V call is TRBV28, the J call TRBJ2-7, with TRBD1 as a possible D gene (5 bases). From germline, CDR1 is MDHEN and CDR2 SYDVKM. The CDR3 has 14 residues. V lost 5 bases and J 3 bases, leaving 14 bases between the germline ends. CDR3 protein: CASSLISGNYEQYF. DNA of the CDR3: TGTGCCAGCAGTCTAATATCAGGGAACTACGAGCAGTACTTC.

The V gene is TRBV7-9, the J gene TRBJ2-7; 9 nucleotides line up with TRBD1. This CDR3 spans 14 amino acids. V gave up 5 bases and J gave up 5 bases; unmatched junction bases: 7. The germline gives CDR1 SEHNR, CDR2 FQNEAQ (reference sequence). The CDR3 sequence: CASSPGQGWDEQYF. The CDR3 bases are TGTGCCAGCAGCCCCGGACAGGGGTGGGACGAGCAGTACTTC.

CDR3 region: CASSYQGPGNTIYF. CDR3 DNA sequence: TGTGCCAGCAGTTACCAGGGACCTGGAAACACCATATATTTT. The chain employs TRBV6-5 and TRBJ1-3; perhaps TRBD1 as D (5 bases). V was cut by 2 bases and J by 2 bases, with 7 bases left in between. CDR1 MNHEY and CDR2 SVGAGI come from the germline V gene. The CDR3 sequence is 14 residues long.

The rearrangement links TRBV29-1 to TRBJ2-3, with TRBD1 matching 8 bases. The germline CDR1 and CDR2 sequences are SQVTM and ANQGSEA. There are 15 residues in the CDR3. V was clipped by 4 bases and J by 0 bases; unmatched bases: 6. CDR3 protein: CSVAPTGGSTDTQYF. CDR3 sequence (DNA): TGCAGCGTTGCCCCTACAGGGGGAAGCACAGATACGCAGTATTTT.

This clone was picked up a small number of times. CDR3 in DNA: TGTGCCAGCAGGCGGGACAGTGGGTTTAATAATTCACCCCTCCACTTT. As protein: CASRRDSGFNNSPLHF. The chain is built from TRBV28 and TRBJ1-6, with TRBD1 matching over 7 bases. There are 16 residues in the CDR3. The germline V gene encodes CDR1 MDHEN and CDR2 SYDVKM. Losses at the gene ends were 6 bases for V and 5 bases for J; bases not matched to a gene: 10.

The CDR3, as DNA: TGTGCCAGCAGCTTAAATAAAGGCACCGGGGAGCTGTTTTTT. Its translation: CASSLNKGTGELFF. V gene TRBV7-3 combines with J gene TRBJ2-2; unclear D gene. V lost 1 base and J lost 4, with 7 bases in between. The CDR3 contains 14 residues. CDR1 and CDR2 from the germline V gene are SGHTA and FQGTGA. Variable domain in full (rest from reference TRBV7-3 and TRBJ2-2): GAGVSQTPSNKVTEKGKYVELRCDPISGHTALYWYRQSLGQGPEFLIYFQGTGAADDSGLPNDRFFAVRPEGSVSTLKIQRTERGDSAVYLCASSLNKGTGELFFGEGSRLTVL.

The chain is built from TRBV4-1 and TRBJ2-1; 11 positions agree with TRBD2. The CDR3 contains 16 residues. Germline V gene data show CDR1 as MGHRA and CDR2 as YSYEKL. V lost 3 bases and J lost 3; bases outside the gene matches: 4. The CDR3 DNA reads as TGCGCCAGCAGCCAGGGTACTAGCGGGGGCTACAATGAGCAGTTCTTC. Translated, it gives CASSQGTSGGYNEQFF.

The CDR3 sequence: CASSPGQGRYF. In nucleotides, the CDR3 is TGTGCCAGCAGCCCCGGACAGGGACGGTACTTC. This chain joins TRBV2 and TRBJ2-7; 8 bases line up with TRBD1. Per the germline V gene, CDR1 is SNHLY and CDR2 is FYNNEI. There are 11 residues in the CDR3. V was pared by 6 bases and J by 12 bases, with 7 bases of the junction left unmatched.

The V call is TRBV5-1, the J call TRBJ2-5, with 8 bases lining up with TRBD2. The CDR3 is made up of 16 amino acids. Germline V gives CDR1 SGHRS, CDR2 YFSETQ. Trimming cost V 0 bases and J 1 base; bases outside gene matches: 5. Here the CDR3 DNA reads TGCGCCAGCAGCTTGGGGACTAGCAGCTTCCAAGAGACCCAGTACTTC. It is translated as CASSLGTSSFQETQYF.